This TCR beta chain came from a study of beta chain features in type 1 diabetes. Expressed TCRB transcripts were sequenced after all isolated RNA was converted to cDNA. The repertoire was sequenced with immunoSEQ multiplex PCR; TCRdb's copy has only in-frame clones and lacks some. The sample contains 860,000 or so clones, 15% to 20% of which appear only once. V was shortened by 0 bases and J by 3 bases, with 5 bases between the two germline ends. The CDR3 covers 13 residues. Germline CDR1 reads SGDLS; CDR2 reads YYNGEE. Sequencing input: naive CD4+ T cells from blood. The V and J genes are TRBV9 and TRBJ2-3; D uncertain. The TCR originated in a woman between 18 and 29 years old in good health. Here the CDR3 DNA reads TGTGCCAGCAGCGTAGTGGCGACAGATACGCAGTATTTT. Residues: CASSVVATDTQYF.